These 20 T cell receptor beta chains came from one sample sequenced in a study of shared clonotypes between healthy human individuals. Assay: immunoSEQ multiplex PCR; the TCRdb copy retains only in-frame clones and omits some. This sample has roughly 550,000 clones, with around 95% found just once. Terminally differentiated effector memory CD45RA+ cells were excluded from the naive CD8 cells, which were CD45RO-negative and positively selected for CCR7. Material: naive CD8+ T cells sorted from blood. These receptors all come from a woman in her 30s in good health.

The rearrangement links TRBV6-6 to TRBJ1-2; 7 bases match TRBD1. Germline V gives CDR1 MNHNY, CDR2 SVGAGI (reference sequence). V was clipped by 2 bases and J by 8 bases; unmatched bases: 8. CDR3 size: 14 residues. Here the CDR3 DNA reads TGTGCCAGCAGTTACCTAAGTACAGGGGAAGGCTACACCTTC. Protein: CASSYLSTGEGYTF.

The V gene is TRBV15, the J gene TRBJ2-1; tentatively, D is TRBD1 (6 bases). CDR1 is LNHNV, CDR2 YYDKDF, per germline (reference sequence). V lost 0 bases, J lost 2 bases, and 8 bases lay in between. The CDR3 consists of 15 residues. CDR3 nucleotides: TGTGCCACCAGCAGAGAGCAGGGGCCCTACAATGAGCAGTTCTTC. Amino acid sequence: CATSREQGPYNEQFF.

The rearrangement joins TRBV4-1 to TRBJ1-5, with D unresolved. Per the germline V gene, CDR1 is MGHRA and CDR2 is YSYEKL. The CDR3 covers 17 residues. Trimming removed 3 bases from V and 0 bases from J, with 15 bases in between. The CDR3 nucleotides read TGCGCCAGCAGCCACCCGGCAGCCCGTTATAGCAATCAGCCCCAGCATTTT. Its translation: CASSHPAARYSNQPQHF.

The CDR3 region has the DNA TGTGCCAGCATCAGACAGGGGCCGACTAGCGGGATCTTCTACGAGCAGTACTTC. It specifies CASIRQGPTSGIFYEQYF. The chain has TRBV21-1 and TRBJ2-7; TRBD2 was called by the table and not checked on the DNA. TRBV21-1 is a known pseudogene. The CDR3 sequence is 18 residues long.

The CDR3 coding sequence is TGTGCCAGCAGCCATGACAGGGCCGAGACCCAGTACTTC. Translated: CASSHDRAETQYF. The V gene is TRBV13, the J gene TRBJ2-5, with 7 bases lining up with TRBD1. The CDR3 is made up of 13 amino acids. J lost 5 bases, V lost 5 bases, and 5 bases had no gene match. The germline CDR1 and CDR2 sequences are PRHDT and FYEKMQ (reference sequence).

V gene TRBV5-4 combines with J gene TRBJ2-1; D remains unclear. The germline gives CDR1 SGHNT, CDR2 YYREEE (reference sequence). Trimming stripped 2 bases from V and 9 bases from J, with 12 bases between. The CDR3 length is 13 residues. The CDR3 region is CASSLGLRGEQFF. Here the CDR3 DNA reads TGTGCCAGCAGCTTAGGCCTTAGAGGTGAGCAGTTCTTC.

The CDR3 is CASSTGTSGISLEQFF. Written as DNA, the CDR3 is TGTGCCAGCAGTACCGGGACTAGCGGGATTTCGTTGGAGCAGTTCTTC. The V and J genes are TRBV28 and TRBJ2-1; 13 bases are a match to TRBD2. The CDR3 totals 16 residues. Unmatched junction bases numbered 11, after V lost 5 bases and J lost 10 bases. Germline V gene lookup returns CDR1 MDHEN and CDR2 SYDVKM.

CDR3 amino acids: CATLWLSGNTIYF. The CDR3 nucleotides read TGTGCCACCCTCTGGCTTTCTGGAAACACCATATATTTT. This chain joins TRBV10-3 and TRBJ1-3; D unresolved. V shed 10 bases and J shed 1 base, with 11 bases lying between them. The germline V gene has CDR1 ENHRY and CDR2 SYGVKD. This CDR3 has 13 residues.

The V call is TRBV27, the J call TRBJ2-3, with 9 bases that match TRBD1. V trimming: 5 bases; J trimming: 2 bases; junction bases outside the gene matches: 8. Germline CDR1 and CDR2: MNHEY and SMNVEV (reference sequence). There are 16 residues in the CDR3. In DNA form, the CDR3 reads TGTGCCAGCAGTGCTTCGGGGACAGGGATCACAGATACGCAGTATTTT. This codes for CASSASGTGITDTQYF.

The chain couples TRBV27 to TRBJ1-5, with a weak D call TRBD1 (5 bases). The CDR3 is 15 amino acids. The V and J ends lost 6 bases and 5 bases respectively, with 17 bases between them. Germline V CDR1 and CDR2: MNHEY, SMNVEV (reference sequence). CDR3 DNA sequence: TGTGCCAGCAGGATCGGGACCATCCCCGATCAGCCCCAGCATTTT. It yields the protein CASRIGTIPDQPQHF.

The chain uses TRBV4-2 and TRBJ1-5; a possible D gene is TRBD1 (6 bases). Between the trimmed V and J ends, which lost 0 bases and 4 bases, there was a span of 10 bases. Looked up from germline, CDR1 is LGHNA and CDR2 is YNFKEQ. This CDR3 comprises 15 residues. CDR3 bases: TGTGCCAGCAGCCAAGAGATAGGACAGAATCAGCCCCAGCATTTT. It encodes CASSQEIGQNQPQHF.

This chain uses TRBV7-9 with TRBJ2-1; TRBD2 agrees at 12 bases. Trimming took 5 bases from V and 11 from J; bases not matched to a gene: 7. The CDR3 runs to 14 residues. Germline values: CDR1 SEHNR, CDR2 FQNEAQ (reference sequence). The CDR3 DNA reads as TGTGCCAGCAGCAGGACTAGCGGGAAGGAGAAGCAGTTCTTC. Translated: CASSRTSGKEKQFF. Looking up the rest from reference TRBV7-9 and TRBJ2-1 gives the full variable domain: DTGVSQNPRHKITKRGQNVTFRCDPISEHNRLYWYRQTLGQGPEFLTYFQNEAQLEKSRLLSDRFSAERPKGSFSTLEIQRTEQGDSAMYLCASSRTSGKEKQFFGPGTRLTVL.

This chain links TRBV5-4 with TRBJ2-7; 11 bases line up with TRBD1. This CDR3 is built from 15 residues. The V gene's germline CDR1 is SGHNT and CDR2 YYREEE (reference sequence). Germline trimming cut 3 bases from V and 3 bases from J; bases unmatched to any gene: 5. CDR3 bases: TGTGCCAGCAGCTCCCGGACAGGGGGCATCTACGAGCAGTACTTC. Its protein product is CASSSRTGGIYEQYF. Full variable domain (missing parts from reference TRBV5-4 and TRBJ2-7): ETGVTQSPTHLIKTRGQQVTLRCSSQSGHNTVSWYQQALGQGPQFIFQYYREEENGRGNFPPRFSGLQFPNYSSELNVNALELDDSALYLCASSSRTGGIYEQYFGPGTRLTVT.

The chain carries TRBV4-1 and TRBJ2-3; 11 bases match TRBD2. V shed 5 bases, J shed 0 bases, and the junction held 22 bases outside the gene matches. This CDR3 is 22 amino acids long. Germline V gene sequence: CDR1 MGHRA, CDR2 YSYEKL. The CDR3 nucleotides read TGCGCCAGCAGCGTAGCCCAGAGGGAGGGCCTAGCGGGAGGAACAAGCACAGATACGCAGTATTTT. Its protein product is CASSVAQREGLAGGTSTDTQYF.

The J gene is TRBJ2-2, the V gene TRBV28; TRBD1 is a possible D gene (6 bases). The length of the CDR3 is 16 residues. V dropped 5 bases and J dropped 8 bases, with 21 bases sitting between them. In germline, CDR1 is MDHEN, CDR2 SYDVKM. CDR3 sequence (DNA): TGTGCCAGCAGTGACATCCTCGAAACAGGGAGAGGGGAGCTGTTTTTT. Its protein is CASSDILETGRGELFF.

This chain uses TRBV19 with TRBJ1-5; D is undetermined. This CDR3 has 13 amino acids. Germline values: CDR1 LNHDA, CDR2 SQIVND (reference sequence). The ends were cut back, 5 bases at V and 3 bases at J, with 8 bases in the middle. In nucleotides, the CDR3 is TGTGCCAGTAGTTATGGATACAATCAGCCCCAGCATTTT. It translates to CASSYGYNQPQHF.

This clone has a handful of counts. The rearrangement uses TRBV4-1 and TRBJ2-5; 10 bases match TRBD2. The junction had 9 bases not matched to a gene; V was cut back by 3 bases and J by 5 bases. Germline V lookup: CDR1 MGHRA, CDR2 YSYEKL. The CDR3 has 16 amino acids. The CDR3 region is CASSQRLAGVQETQYF. Written as DNA, the CDR3 is TGCGCCAGCAGCCAGAGGCTAGCGGGAGTGCAGGAGACCCAGTACTTC.

The chain couples TRBV9 to TRBJ2-1, with D possibly called TRBD1 or TRBD2 (6 bases each). V dropped 0 bases and J dropped 6 bases, with 13 bases sitting between them. The germline gives CDR1 SGDLS, CDR2 YYNGEE. The CDR3 loop spans 15 amino acids. The CDR3 loop reads CASSVVVGGSNEQFF. The CDR3 DNA follows: TGTGCCAGCAGCGTAGTCGTAGGGGGGTCCAATGAGCAGTTCTTC.

This sequence joins TRBV5-5 and TRBJ2-7, with D perhaps given as TRBD1 or TRBD2 (5 bases each). The V end was cut by 3 bases, the J end by 3 bases, with 10 bases between. The V gene's germline CDR1 is SGHKS and CDR2 YYEKEE (reference sequence). This CDR3 spans 13 amino acids. For the CDR3, the DNA is TGTGCCAGCAGCTCGGGACGGGACTACGAGCAGTACTTC. Residues: CASSSGRDYEQYF.

This chain joins TRBV23-1 and TRBJ2-7, with D possibly TRBD1 on 5 matching bases. TRBV23-1 is an open reading frame, and its role is uncertain. V dropped 6 bases and J dropped 6 bases, with 21 bases sitting between them. The CDR3 sequence is 15 residues long. DNA of the CDR3: TGCGCCAGCAGCGTTGGCAGAAGAGTAGACAGCGAGCAGTACTTC. This gives the protein CASSVGRRVDSEQYF.